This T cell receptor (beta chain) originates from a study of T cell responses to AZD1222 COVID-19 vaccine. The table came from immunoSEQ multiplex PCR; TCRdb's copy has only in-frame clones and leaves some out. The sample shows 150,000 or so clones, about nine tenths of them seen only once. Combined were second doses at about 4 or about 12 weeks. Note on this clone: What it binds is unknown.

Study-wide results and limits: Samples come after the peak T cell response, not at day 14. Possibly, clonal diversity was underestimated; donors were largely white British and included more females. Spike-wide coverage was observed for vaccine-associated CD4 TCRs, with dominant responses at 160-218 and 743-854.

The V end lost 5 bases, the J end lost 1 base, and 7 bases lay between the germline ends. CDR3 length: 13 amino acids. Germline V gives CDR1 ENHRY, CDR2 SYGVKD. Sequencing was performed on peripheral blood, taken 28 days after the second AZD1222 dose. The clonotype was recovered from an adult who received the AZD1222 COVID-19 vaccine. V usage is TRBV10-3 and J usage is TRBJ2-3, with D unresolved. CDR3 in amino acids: CAISLTGTDTQYF. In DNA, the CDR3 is TGTGCCATCAGTCTTACCGGCACAGATACGCAGTATTTT.